The table lists the clone carrying this TCR beta chain with many counts. Antigen: not known. Using its own MiXCR run on the reads, TCRdb lists one record per CDR3 protein. The table has around 230,000 distinct CDR3 sequences, 38% seen once. The sample originates from a study of T cell repertoires in cytomegalovirus infection. Study results and limitations: Ex vivo, HLA-C-restricted CMV-specific TCR beta clonotypes prevailed over the rest of the response.

The CDR3 spans 15 residues. Trimming removed 6 bases from V and 5 bases from J; junction bases left unmatched: 3. CDR1 and CDR2 from the germline V gene are MNHEY and SVGAGI. The gene calls are TRBV6-5 and TRBJ2-1, with 14 positions matching TRBD2. The sequence was collected from a human donor in good health (CMV status not recorded). Some clones in this sample may be carry-over from other donors' samples. The material sequenced was CD8+ T cells from cultured PBMCs, taken from culture after CMV antigen stimulation. The CDR3: CASRGLAGGDNEQFF. The CDR3 DNA reads as TGTGCCAGCAGAGGACTAGCGGGGGGTGACAATGAGCAGTTCTTC.